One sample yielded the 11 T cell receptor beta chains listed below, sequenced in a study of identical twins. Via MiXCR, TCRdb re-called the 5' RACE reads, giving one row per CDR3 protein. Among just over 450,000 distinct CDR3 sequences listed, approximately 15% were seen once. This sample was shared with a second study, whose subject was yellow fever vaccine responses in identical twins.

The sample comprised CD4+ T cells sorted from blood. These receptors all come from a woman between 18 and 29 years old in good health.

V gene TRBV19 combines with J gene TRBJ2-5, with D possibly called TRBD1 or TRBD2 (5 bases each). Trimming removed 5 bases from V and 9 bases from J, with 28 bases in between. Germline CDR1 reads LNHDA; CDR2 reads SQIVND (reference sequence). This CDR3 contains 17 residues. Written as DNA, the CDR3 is TGTGCCAGTAGTGCCAGGACCGGGACGAAAAGCCTCGGGGCCCAGTACTTC. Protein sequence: CASSARTGTKSLGAQYF.

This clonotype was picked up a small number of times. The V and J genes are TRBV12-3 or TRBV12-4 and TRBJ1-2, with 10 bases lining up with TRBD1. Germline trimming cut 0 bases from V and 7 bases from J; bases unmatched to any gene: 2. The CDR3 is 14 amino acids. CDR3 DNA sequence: TGTGCCAGCAGTTTAGCGCGGACAGGGGGTGGCTACACCTTC. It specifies CASSLARTGGGYTF.

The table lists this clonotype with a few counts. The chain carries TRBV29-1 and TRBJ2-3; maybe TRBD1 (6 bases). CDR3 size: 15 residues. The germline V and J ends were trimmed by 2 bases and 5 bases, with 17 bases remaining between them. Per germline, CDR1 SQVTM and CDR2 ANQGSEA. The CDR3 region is CSVERQAGVEDTQYF. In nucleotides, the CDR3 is TGCAGCGTTGAAAGACAGGCCGGGGTCGAAGATACGCAGTATTTT.

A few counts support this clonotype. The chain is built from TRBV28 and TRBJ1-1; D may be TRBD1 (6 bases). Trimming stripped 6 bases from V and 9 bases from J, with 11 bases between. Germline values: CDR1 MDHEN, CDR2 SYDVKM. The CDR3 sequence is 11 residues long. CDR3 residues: CASSLQGQAFF. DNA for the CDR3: TGTGCCAGCAGCCTACAGGGACAAGCTTTCTTT.

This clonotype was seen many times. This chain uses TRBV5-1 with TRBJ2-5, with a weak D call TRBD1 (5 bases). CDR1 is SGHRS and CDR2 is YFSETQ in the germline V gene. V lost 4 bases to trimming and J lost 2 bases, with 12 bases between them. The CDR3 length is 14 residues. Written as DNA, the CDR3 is TGCGCCAGCAGCCCTGCAGGGTATCAAGAGACCCAGTACTTC. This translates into CASSPAGYQETQYF. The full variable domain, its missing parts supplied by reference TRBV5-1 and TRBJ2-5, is KAGVTQTPRYLIKTRGQQVTLSCSPISGHRSVSWYQQTPGQGLQFLFEYFSETQRNKGNFPGRFSGRQFSNSRSEMNVSTLELGDSALYLCASSPAGYQETQYFGPGTRLLVL.

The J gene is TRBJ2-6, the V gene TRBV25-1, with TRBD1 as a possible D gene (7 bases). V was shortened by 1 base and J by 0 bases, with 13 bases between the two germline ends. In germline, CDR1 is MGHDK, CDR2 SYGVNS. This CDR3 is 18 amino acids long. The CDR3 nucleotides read TGTGCCAGCAGTGAATGGGCAGGGGGGAGCTCTGGGGCCAACGTCCTGACTTTC. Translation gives CASSEWAGGSSGANVLTF.

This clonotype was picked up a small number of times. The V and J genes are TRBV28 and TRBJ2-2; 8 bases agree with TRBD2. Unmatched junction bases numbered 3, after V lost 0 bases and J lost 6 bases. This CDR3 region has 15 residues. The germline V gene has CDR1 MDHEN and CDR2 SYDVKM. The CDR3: CASSLWTSVAGELFF. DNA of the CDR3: TGTGCCAGCAGTTTATGGACTAGCGTCGCCGGGGAGCTGTTTTTT. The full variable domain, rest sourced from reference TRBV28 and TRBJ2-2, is DVKVTQSSRYLVKRTGEKVFLECVQDMDHENMFWYRQDPGLGLRLIYFSYDVKMKEKGDIPEGYSVSREKKERFSLILESASTNQTSMYLCASSLWTSVAGELFFGEGSRLTVL.

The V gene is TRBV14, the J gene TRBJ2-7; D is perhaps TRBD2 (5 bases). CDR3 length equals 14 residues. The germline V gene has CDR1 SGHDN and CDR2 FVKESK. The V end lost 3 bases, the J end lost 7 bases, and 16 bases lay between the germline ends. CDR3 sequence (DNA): TGTGCCAGCAGCCATCTGGGCCAGTCGGGGGAGCAGTACTTC. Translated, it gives CASSHLGQSGEQYF.

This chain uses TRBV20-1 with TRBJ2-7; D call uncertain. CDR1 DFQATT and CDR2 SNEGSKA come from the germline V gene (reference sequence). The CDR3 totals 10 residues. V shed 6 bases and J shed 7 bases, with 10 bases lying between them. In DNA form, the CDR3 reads TGCAGTGCAGCCCGGGTAGAGCAGTACTTC. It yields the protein CSAARVEQYF.

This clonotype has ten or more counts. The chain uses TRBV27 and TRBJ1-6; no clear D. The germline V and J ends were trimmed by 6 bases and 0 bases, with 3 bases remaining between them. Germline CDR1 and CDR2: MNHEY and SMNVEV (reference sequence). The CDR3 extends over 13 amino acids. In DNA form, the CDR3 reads TGTGCCAGCAGGGCCTCCTATAATTCACCCCTCCACTTT. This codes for CASRASYNSPLHF.

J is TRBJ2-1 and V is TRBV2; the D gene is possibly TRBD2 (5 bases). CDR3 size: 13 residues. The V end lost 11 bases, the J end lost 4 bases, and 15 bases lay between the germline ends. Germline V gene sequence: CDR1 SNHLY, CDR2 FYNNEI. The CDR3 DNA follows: TGTGCCGGCCGGGGTGCGGGTTACAATGAGCAGTTCTTC. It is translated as CAGRGAGYNEQFF.